The present TCR beta chain was sequenced within a study of shared clonotypes between healthy human individuals. The V end lost 5 bases, the J end lost 0 bases, and 17 bases lay between the germline ends. The CDR3 contains 17 residues. Germline CDR1 reads MDHEN; CDR2 reads SYDVKM. Clones were sequenced by immunoSEQ multiplex PCR, and TCRdb holds only the in-frame ones, with some missing. The table records about 680,000 clones, less than 80% of them present only once. Study results and caveats: Apart from blood, nothing was sampled; tissue repertoires likely differ. Only a few donors were included, so the genetic and exposure-history diversity represented was limited. Generation probability values for non-shared clonotypes were lower than those for clonotypes shared by all four donors.

This clone has more than one count but fewer than ten. The target antigen is unknown. This chain links TRBV28 with TRBJ1-5; no reliable D call. The TCR comes from a young woman in good health. Sequenced: memory CD4+ T cells sorted from blood. Noted subset: CD45RA-negative fraction. CDR3 bases: TGTGCCAGCAGTGTGAGGGCTTCAGTTGGTAGCAATCAGCCCCAGCATTTT. Residues: CASSVRASVGSNQPQHF.